The 6 T cell receptor beta chains reported below all come from one sample, sequenced in a study of blood T cell repertoires in COVID-19. The data were produced by immunoSEQ multiplex PCR, yet TCRdb's version contains in-frame clones alone and is incomplete. This table has approximately 99,000 clones, 86% appearing once. The sample taken for sequencing was peripheral blood. The origin of the receptors is a woman aged 55-75 years in a cohort sampled during active or convalescent COVID-19.

The V call is TRBV29-1, the J call TRBJ2-7, with D perhaps TRBD2 (5 bases). V was shortened by 4 bases and J by 0 bases, with 10 bases between the two germline ends. The CDR3 totals 13 residues. Germline values: CDR1 SQVTM, CDR2 ANQGSEA. This chain's CDR3 is CSVASGLSYEQYF. CDR3 nucleotide sequence: TGCAGCGTTGCCTCCGGACTCTCCTACGAGCAGTACTTC.

V usage is TRBV11-2 and J usage is TRBJ1-4; D might be TRBD1 (5 bases). Germline V gives CDR1 SGHAT, CDR2 FQNNGV. The CDR3 sequence is 14 residues long. Trimming pared 6 bases from V and 6 bases from J, leaving 14 bases between. The CDR3 region has the DNA TGTGCCAGCAGTAGAACAGTAGGGGATGAAAAACTGTTTTTT. Residues: CASSRTVGDEKLFF.

This clone was counted a few times. The chain combines TRBV19 with TRBJ2-1; D gene uncertain. The ends were cut back, 5 bases at V and 6 bases at J, with 11 bases in the middle. Germline V gene data show CDR1 as LNHDA and CDR2 as SQIVND (reference sequence). The CDR3 extends over 13 amino acids. CDR3 DNA: TGTGCCAGTAGTTCCATACCAGGCAATGAGCAGTTCTTC. It yields the protein CASSSIPGNEQFF.

This rearrangement joins TRBV24-1 to TRBJ2-3, with 7 bases identical to TRBD1. Germline CDR1 is KGHDR and CDR2 is SFDVKD. The trim removed 3 bases at V and 0 bases at J, leaving 5 bases unmatched. The CDR3 consists of 16 residues. The CDR3 reads CATSDPGTASTDTQYF. DNA of the CDR3: TGTGCCACCAGTGATCCCGGGACAGCCAGCACAGATACGCAGTATTTT.

A single count supports this clone. The chain joins TRBV6-5 to TRBJ2-3; TRBD1 aligns across 8 bases. This CDR3 has 15 amino acids. CDR1 is MNHEY, CDR2 SVGAGI, per germline. V gave up 6 bases and J gave up 6 bases; unmatched junction bases: 11. Written as DNA, the CDR3 is TGTGCCAGCAGCCCGACAGGGGCGCTGGTTGATACGCAGTATTTT. Its translation is CASSPTGALVDTQYF.

V is TRBV5-4 and J is TRBJ1-1; D gene unclear. Trimming removed 5 bases from V and 2 bases from J, with 10 bases in between. Germline loops: CDR1 SGHNT, CDR2 YYREEE (reference sequence). The CDR3 has 13 residues. The CDR3, as DNA: TGTGCCAGCAGGAGTACCGCAAACACTGAAGCTTTCTTT. As protein: CASRSTANTEAFF.